Each of the 21 T cell receptor beta chains below was sequenced from the same sample in a study of radiotherapy plus CTLA-4 blockade in lung cancer. Libraries were prepared by immunoSEQ multiplex PCR; TCRdb keeps only in-frame clonotypes and omits some of them. The table includes about 93,000 clones, 70% to 90% detected once. The sequences come from peripheral blood, collected from a patient treated with radiotherapy plus ipilimumab. The origin of the receptors is a human donor with non-small cell lung cancer that progressed on radiotherapy plus ipilimumab.

The chain has TRBV6-4 and TRBJ2-7; D possibly corresponds to TRBD2 (5 bases). V lost 6 bases and J 6 bases, leaving 18 bases between the germline ends. The CDR3 length is 14 residues. Germline V lookup: CDR1 MRHNA, CDR2 SNTAGT. The CDR3 sequence: CASRPDPLAGEQYF. CDR3 bases: TGTGCCAGCAGACCAGATCCCTTGGCGGGCGAGCAGTACTTC.

This clone came up a few times. The V gene is TRBV19, the J gene TRBJ2-4; D not certain. V shed 7 bases and J shed 0 bases, with 19 bases lying between them. The CDR3 spans 17 residues. Germline V gene data show CDR1 as LNHDA and CDR2 as SQIVND (reference sequence). CDR3 region: CASTPRAGAIAKNIQYF. The DNA for the CDR3 is TGTGCCAGTACCCCCCGGGCCGGAGCTATAGCCAAAAACATTCAGTACTTC. Together with reference TRBV19 and TRBJ2-4, the CDR3 gives the full variable domain: DGGITQSPKYLFRKEGQNVTLSCEQNLNHDAMYWYRQDPGQGLRLIYYSQIVNDFQKGDIAEGYSVSREKKESFPLTVTSAQKNPTAFYLCASTPRAGAIAKNIQYFGAGTRLSVL.

The chain has TRBV29-1 and TRBJ1-2; 11 bases are a match to TRBD1. The CDR3 covers 12 residues. From germline, CDR1 is SQVTM and CDR2 ANQGSEA. Unmatched junction bases numbered 1, after V lost 4 bases and J lost 6 bases. CDR3 DNA: TGCAGCGTTGGGGACAGGGGGAATGGCTACACCTTC. This encodes CSVGDRGNGYTF.

This clone has only one observation. The V gene is TRBV6-6, the J gene TRBJ2-2, with D perhaps TRBD1 (5 bases). The ends were cut back, 5 bases at V and 3 bases at J, with 10 bases in the middle. Looked up from germline, CDR1 is MNHNY and CDR2 is SVGAGI (reference sequence). This CDR3 is 14 amino acids long. Here the CDR3 reads CASSAGLDTGELFF. The CDR3 region has the DNA TGTGCCAGCAGTGCAGGGTTGGACACCGGGGAGCTGTTTTTT.

This chain joins TRBV2 and TRBJ1-2; D unresolved. V was trimmed by 2 bases and J by 2 bases, leaving 12 bases between them. There are 15 residues in the CDR3. CDR1 and CDR2 (germline): SNHLY, FYNNEI. CDR3 sequence: CASSERVRYNYGYTF. CDR3 nucleotides: TGTGCCAGCAGTGAAAGGGTGCGGTACAACTATGGCTACACCTTC.

A few counts support this clone. This chain uses TRBV6-4 with TRBJ2-7, with D unclear. From germline, CDR1 is MRHNA and CDR2 SNTAGT. The CDR3 is 11 residues long. V gave up 6 bases and J gave up 2 bases, with 5 bases separating them. DNA for the CDR3: TGTGCCAGCAGCCCCCCCTACGAGCAGTACTTC. Translated: CASSPPYEQYF.

This rearrangement joins TRBV19 to TRBJ2-2; 11 nucleotides agree with TRBD1. Germline assignment: CDR1 LNHDA and CDR2 SQIVND (reference sequence). The CDR3 loop spans 15 amino acids. The V segment lost 8 bases and the J segment 2 bases; nucleotides outside the gene matches: 4. The CDR3 coding sequence is TGTGCCAGTGGGGACAGGGGGTTAAACACCGGGGAGCTGTTTTTT. Translating it yields CASGDRGLNTGELFF. Looking up the rest from reference TRBV19 and TRBJ2-2 gives the full variable domain: DGGITQSPKYLFRKEGQNVTLSCEQNLNHDAMYWYRQDPGQGLRLIYYSQIVNDFQKGDIAEGYSVSREKKESFPLTVTSAQKNPTAFYLCASGDRGLNTGELFFGEGSRLTVL.

This chain links TRBV7-9 with TRBJ1-4; unclear D gene. Trimming removed 5 bases at V and 2 bases at J, with 12 bases between. Germline V lookup: CDR1 SEHNR, CDR2 FQNEAQ (reference sequence). There are 15 residues in the CDR3. CDR3 bases: TGTGCCAGCAGCCCCCTCGGGAACACTAATGAAAAACTGTTTTTT. As protein: CASSPLGNTNEKLFF.

The chain is built from TRBV7-6 and TRBJ1-1; tentatively, D is TRBD1 (6 bases). The length of the CDR3 is 14 residues. The V gene's germline CDR1 is SGHVS and CDR2 FNYEAQ. V lost 5 bases, J lost 6 bases, and 16 bases lay in between. The CDR3 reads CASSPQGVKSEAFF. The DNA of the CDR3 is TGTGCCAGCAGCCCACAGGGCGTAAAGTCTGAAGCTTTCTTT.

The V and J genes are TRBV12-5 and TRBJ2-1; D uncertain. Germline lookup yields CDR1 LGHNT and CDR2 FRNRAP. Trimming removed 7 bases from V and 7 bases from J, with 5 bases in between. CDR3 size: 10 residues. Written as DNA, the CDR3 is TGTGCTAGTGCTGTAAATGAGCAGTTCTTC. It is translated as CASAVNEQFF.

The chain couples TRBV6-6 to TRBJ1-1; 7 positions match TRBD1. Germline V gives CDR1 MNHNY, CDR2 SVGAGI (reference sequence). The CDR3 contains 15 residues. Trimming at V came to 6 bases and at J to 4 bases, leaving 11 bases not matched to a gene. CDR3 sequence reads: CASRAGRGGGTEAFF. DNA of the CDR3: TGTGCCAGCAGAGCCGGCAGGGGGGGAGGCACTGAAGCTTTCTTT.

This clone was counted a single time. The chain recombines TRBV6-1 with TRBJ1-1; no definite D call. Trimming pared 6 bases from V and 5 bases from J, leaving 19 bases between. Germline V lookup: CDR1 MNHNS, CDR2 SASEGT. The CDR3 consists of 15 residues. CDR3 protein: CASSQNRIGFTEAFF. For the CDR3, the DNA is TGTGCCAGCAGCCAGAATCGGATAGGGTTTACTGAAGCTTTCTTT.

J is TRBJ1-3 and V is TRBV11-3, with a weak D call TRBD1 (6 bases). This CDR3 has 20 residues. Trimming took off 5 bases at V and 0 bases at J, with 26 bases between the two ends. Germline CDR1 reads SGHNT; CDR2 reads YENEEA. CDR3 protein: CASSPRRGTAEGSSGNTIYF. DNA of the CDR3: TGTGCCAGCAGCCCCAGGAGGGGGACGGCGGAAGGGAGCTCTGGAAACACCATATATTTT.

This clone was seen just once. V is TRBV6-6 and J is TRBJ2-1; 13 nucleotides agree with TRBD2. There are 16 residues in the CDR3. The trim removed 4 bases at V and 4 bases at J, leaving 4 bases unmatched. From germline, CDR1 is MNHNY and CDR2 SVGAGI (reference sequence). The CDR3 here is CASSSRLAGGYNEQFF. DNA for the CDR3: TGTGCCAGCAGTTCCCGACTAGCGGGAGGTTACAATGAGCAGTTCTTC.

The V and J genes are TRBV6-5 and TRBJ2-3; D might be TRBD2 (6 bases). CDR1 and CDR2 from the germline V gene are MNHEY and SVGAGI. CDR3 size: 13 residues. The V end lost 8 bases, the J end lost 9 bases, and 18 bases lay between the germline ends. For the CDR3, the DNA is TGTGCCAGCCGATCTCCGGGGGAGAGGACGCAGTATTTT. It yields the protein CASRSPGERTQYF.

The chain links TRBV5-4 to TRBJ2-5; unclear D gene. Trimming shortened V by 1 base and J by 2 bases, and 9 bases separated the two germline ends. In germline, CDR1 is SGHNT, CDR2 YYREEE (reference sequence). This CDR3 has 14 amino acids. The CDR3 loop reads CASSLLNGQETQYF. CDR3 nucleotides: TGTGCCAGCAGCTTGCTAAACGGACAAGAGACCCAGTACTTC.

The chain has TRBV5-1 and TRBJ2-7, with 7 bases lining up with TRBD1. Germline loops: CDR1 SGHRS, CDR2 YFSETQ. J lost 2 bases, V lost 0 bases, and 11 bases had no gene match. The CDR3 is made up of 17 amino acids. In nucleotides, the CDR3 is TGCGCCAGCAGCTTGGCCTTACAGACAGGGCGAACCTACGAGCAGTACTTC. It is translated as CASSLALQTGRTYEQYF.

As for this clone: At one end, the junction sequence differs from germline, possibly due to a read error. The V and J genes are TRBV5-1 and TRBJ2-5; TRBD2 matches 9 bases. Germline V gives CDR1 SGHRS, CDR2 YFSETQ. This CDR3 is built from 15 residues. The CDR3 DNA follows: TGCGCCAGCAGCCCCGGACTAGCGAGACAAGGGACCCAGTACTTC. This codes for CASSPGLARQGTQYF.

The chain is built from TRBV28 and TRBJ1-2; no definite D call. Deletions cut 7 bases from V and 4 bases from J, with 10 bases between. The CDR3 spans 12 residues. Germline values: CDR1 MDHEN, CDR2 SYDVKM. This CDR3 is CASNMDGYGYTF. CDR3 DNA: TGTGCCAGCAATATGGACGGCTATGGCTACACCTTC.

The gene calls are TRBV7-9 and TRBJ2-1, with D maybe TRBD2 (5 bases). The CDR3 consists of 15 residues. V dropped 5 bases and J dropped 1 base, with 12 bases sitting between them. The germline V gene encodes CDR1 SEHNR and CDR2 FQNEAQ (reference sequence). CDR3 amino acids: CASSPSGLSYNEQFF. The CDR3 nucleotides are TGTGCCAGCAGCCCTAGTGGACTGTCCTACAATGAGCAGTTCTTC.

This rearrangement joins TRBV2 to TRBJ1-5, with D unclear. Trimming left V 5 bases short and J 5 bases short, with 10 bases between. The V gene's germline CDR1 is SNHLY and CDR2 FYNNEI. This CDR3 region has 13 residues. The CDR3 sequence is CASSKRPDQPQHF. The CDR3 nucleotides are TGTGCCAGCAGTAAGAGACCCGATCAGCCCCAGCATTTT.